This T cell receptor beta chain was profiled in a study of graft-versus-host responses after intestinal transplantation. Across the whole study: Multivisceral, liver-intestinal, or isolated intestinal grafts were transplanted into recipients. Anti-thymocyte globulin induction preceded three to four years of tacrolimus and steroid maintenance in all recipients. Study observations and caveats: Detection of GvH clones occurred in recipient marrow, and some had their first appearance in ileum or blood. The highest levels of circulating GvH clones went along with early declines in HvG clones after transplant.

Notes on this clone: Antigen specificity is unknown.

Produced via immunoSEQ multiplex PCR; TCRdb's table is partial and in-frame only. The table shows about 86,000 clones, with around 90% occurring only once. The CDR3 spans 16 residues. In germline, CDR1 is MDHEN, CDR2 SYDVKM. V lost 2 bases and J lost 3, with 13 bases in between. This chain joins TRBV28 and TRBJ2-2; D may be TRBD1 (5 bases). This TCR derives from a human donor who received an intestinal transplant. Sequencing was performed on unstimulated CD8+ T cells sorted from spleen or lymph node cells, taken before intestinal transplant. CDR3 amino acids: CASSLVPPRDTGELFF. The CDR3 DNA reads TGTGCCAGCAGTTTAGTCCCCCCCAGGGACACCGGGGAGCTGTTTTTT.